The sequence of this T cell receptor beta chain was determined in a study of shared clonotypes between healthy human individuals. Assay execution proceeded at the deep level. PBMC DNA, left unsorted, was sequenced on ten immunoSEQ deep assay plates. Authors' methods: ImmunoSEQ sequences covered only the junction and lacked quality scores; filtering therefore differed. Measured with immunoSEQ multiplex PCR; TCRdb has only the in-frame clones, and not every one. V, J and clone size reflect that table, while D and trimming were determined from the DNA. This table holds roughly 500,000 clones, 70% to 85% found once. Germline trimming cut 4 bases from V and 2 bases from J; bases unmatched to any gene: 4. Germline CDR1 and CDR2: SGHTA and FQGNSA. CDR3 length: 14 residues.

The chain carries TRBV7-2 and TRBJ2-7; 8 bases are a match to TRBD2. Material for sequencing was PBMCs. The clonotype was recovered from a woman aged 35 to 49 in good health. Some clones in this sample may be carry-over from other donors' samples. CDR3 region: CASSSAGGPYEQYF. In DNA form, the CDR3 reads TGTGCCAGCAGCTCCGCGGGAGGCCCCTACGAGCAGTACTTC.